These 14 T cell receptor beta chains originate from one sample sequenced in a study of shared clonotypes between healthy human individuals. Measured with immunoSEQ multiplex PCR; TCRdb has only the in-frame clones, and not every one. This table holds hundreds of thousands of clones, roughly 72% found once. Sequenced input: PBMCs. The receptor set was obtained from a middle-aged woman in good health. Some clones in this sample may be carry-over from other donors' samples.

The V and J genes are TRBV6-6 and TRBJ1-1; D might be TRBD1 (5 bases). This CDR3 is built from 15 residues. V was pared by 7 bases and J by 3 bases, with 18 bases between. Per the germline V gene, CDR1 is MNHNY and CDR2 is SVGAGI (reference sequence). CDR3 sequence (DNA): TGTGCCAGCACTTATTATCCTGGGGGGGACACTGAAGCTTTCTTT. Its protein product is CASTYYPGGDTEAFF.

For the CDR3, the DNA is TGTGCCAGCAGTGACTCGATCAGGGAGAACACCGGGGAGCTGTTTTTT. Its translation is CASSDSIRENTGELFF. The rearrangement uses TRBV6-4 and TRBJ2-2, with D perhaps matching TRBD1 (5 bases). The germline CDR1 and CDR2 sequences are MRHNA and SNTAGT. V was clipped by 0 bases and J by 1 base, with 9 bases between them. This CDR3 contains 16 residues.

A few counts support this clone. Other nucleotide sequences in the sample specify the same CDR3. V and J are TRBV5-1 and TRBJ1-3, with D unresolved. The CDR3 is 15 residues long. The V end lost 2 bases, the J end lost 2 bases, and 11 bases lay between the germline ends. In germline, CDR1 is SGHRS, CDR2 YFSETQ. The CDR3 loop is CASSFNGQTGNTIYF. The DNA of the CDR3 is TGCGCCAGCAGCTTTAATGGGCAGACTGGAAACACCATATATTTT.

In its sample, this clone was seen a few times. The J gene is TRBJ2-3, the V gene TRBV5-4; a possible D gene is TRBD2 (5 bases). V lost 0 bases and J 1 base, leaving 9 bases between the germline ends. The CDR3 contains 15 residues. Germline lookup yields CDR1 SGHNT and CDR2 YYREEE (reference sequence). The chain's CDR3 is CASSLGLKGTDTQYF. CDR3 DNA: TGTGCCAGCAGCTTGGGACTAAAAGGCACAGATACGCAGTATTTT.

This sequence joins TRBV5-1 and TRBJ2-1; 7 bases map to TRBD2. Trimming at V came to 1 base and at J to 11 bases, leaving 3 bases not matched to a gene. Looked up from germline, CDR1 is SGHRS and CDR2 is YFSETQ. This CDR3 has 12 residues. The CDR3 coding sequence is TGCGCCAGCAGCTTGCAGCGGGGTCAGCAGTTCTTC. Translating gives CASSLQRGQQFF.

The rearrangement joins TRBV5-6 to TRBJ2-1; 10 nucleotides line up with TRBD2. Germline CDR1 is SGHDT and CDR2 is YYEEEE. Trimming at V came to 6 bases and at J to 7 bases, leaving 10 bases not matched to a gene. This CDR3 region has 15 residues. CDR3 sequence reads: CASTLGLAGVNEQFF. Here the CDR3 DNA reads TGTGCCAGCACCCTGGGGCTAGCGGGAGTTAATGAGCAGTTCTTC.

The V gene is TRBV14, the J gene TRBJ2-3, with D tentatively TRBD2 (6 bases). The CDR3 is made up of 13 amino acids. Germline V gene data show CDR1 as SGHDN and CDR2 as FVKESK. Trimming removed 6 bases at V and 3 bases at J, with 10 bases between. CDR3 coding DNA: TGTGCCAGCAGAGCCGCGGGAACAGATACGCAGTATTTT. Amino acids: CASRAAGTDTQYF.

The chain uses TRBV2 and TRBJ1-2, with D perhaps TRBD1 (5 bases). Trimming took 7 bases from V and 4 from J, leaving 16 bases between them. CDR1 is SNHLY and CDR2 is FYNNEI in the germline V gene. The CDR3 spans 14 residues. In DNA form, the CDR3 reads TGTGCCAGCACTTACGAGGGGCCTGGCTATGGCTACACCTTC. This codes for CASTYEGPGYGYTF.

The chain joins TRBV15 to TRBJ2-1; tentatively, D is TRBD1 or TRBD2 (6 bases each). CDR1 and CDR2 (germline): LNHNV, YYDKDF (reference sequence). Trimming cost V 0 bases and J 6 bases, with 18 bases left between them. The CDR3 covers 17 residues. The CDR3 here is CATSREGARSGANEQFF. CDR3 DNA sequence: TGTGCCACCAGCAGAGAAGGCGCCCGCTCGGGGGCCAATGAGCAGTTCTTC.

The chain employs TRBV29-1 and TRBJ2-5; possible D gene TRBD1, 6 bases. Trimming cost V 4 bases and J 9 bases, with 18 bases left between them. Germline assignment: CDR1 SQVTM and CDR2 ANQGSEA. CDR3 length equals 13 residues. CDR3 loop: CSVGGQGRAAQYF. The CDR3 region has the DNA TGCAGCGTTGGCGGTCAGGGGCGAGCGGCCCAGTACTTC.

This rearrangement joins TRBV10-3 to TRBJ2-6; TRBD1 matches at 10 bases. Germline values: CDR1 ENHRY, CDR2 SYGVKD. With 5 bases clipped from V and 4 bases from J, the junction kept 5 bases outside the gene matches. CDR3 length: 16 amino acids. The CDR3 DNA reads TGTGCCATCAGTCCCGGGACAGGGGTCGGGGCCAACGTCCTGACTTTC. It yields the protein CAISPGTGVGANVLTF.

The chain is built from TRBV20-1 and TRBJ2-7; no reliable D call. The CDR3 has 10 amino acids. V was pared by 5 bases and J by 5 bases, with 7 bases between. Per germline, CDR1 DFQATT and CDR2 SNEGSKA (reference sequence). CDR3 sequence (DNA): TGCAGTGCTGAACGGAACGAGCAGTACTTC. It specifies CSAERNEQYF.

This chain uses TRBV5-1 with TRBJ2-1; 8 nucleotides match TRBD1. Germline V gene data show CDR1 as SGHRS and CDR2 as YFSETQ. CDR3 size: 15 residues. V shed 0 bases and J 3 bases; nucleotides not matched to a gene: 2. CDR3 protein: CASSLGQGIYNEQFF. CDR3 coding DNA: TGCGCCAGCAGCTTGGGACAGGGGATCTACAATGAGCAGTTCTTC.

The chain uses TRBV7-9 and TRBJ2-7, with 7 bases that match TRBD1. The CDR3 is 11 amino acids. Losses at the gene ends were 4 bases for V and 6 bases for J; bases not matched to a gene: 0. CDR1 SEHNR and CDR2 FQNEAQ come from the germline V gene (reference sequence). CDR3 DNA sequence: TGTGCCAGCAGCTGGACAGGCGAGCAGTACTTC. Protein product: CASSWTGEQYF.